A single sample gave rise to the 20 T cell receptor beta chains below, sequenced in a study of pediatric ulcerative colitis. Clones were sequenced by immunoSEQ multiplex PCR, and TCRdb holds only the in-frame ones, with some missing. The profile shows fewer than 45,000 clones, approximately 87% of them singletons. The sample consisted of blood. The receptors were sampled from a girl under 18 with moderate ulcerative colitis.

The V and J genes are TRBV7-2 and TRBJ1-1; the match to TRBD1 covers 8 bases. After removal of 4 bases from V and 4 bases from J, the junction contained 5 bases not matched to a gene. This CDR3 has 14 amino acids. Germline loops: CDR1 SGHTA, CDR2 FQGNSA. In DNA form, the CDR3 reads TGTGCCAGCAGCTGGACAGGGTGGGGCACTGAAGCTTTCTTT. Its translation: CASSWTGWGTEAFF.

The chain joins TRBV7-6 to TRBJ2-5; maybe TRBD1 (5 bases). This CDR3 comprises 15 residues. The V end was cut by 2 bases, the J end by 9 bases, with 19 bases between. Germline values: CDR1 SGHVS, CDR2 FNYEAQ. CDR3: CASSLSQGSPGAQYF. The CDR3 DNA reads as TGTGCCAGCAGCTTATCCCAGGGCAGCCCGGGTGCCCAGTACTTC.

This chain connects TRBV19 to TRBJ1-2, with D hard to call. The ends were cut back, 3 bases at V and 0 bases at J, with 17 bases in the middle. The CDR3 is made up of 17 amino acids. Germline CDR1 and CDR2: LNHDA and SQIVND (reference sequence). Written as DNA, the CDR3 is TGTGCCAGTAGTATTGGGAGACGGATACTTTCTAACTATGGCTACACCTTC. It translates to CASSIGRRILSNYGYTF.

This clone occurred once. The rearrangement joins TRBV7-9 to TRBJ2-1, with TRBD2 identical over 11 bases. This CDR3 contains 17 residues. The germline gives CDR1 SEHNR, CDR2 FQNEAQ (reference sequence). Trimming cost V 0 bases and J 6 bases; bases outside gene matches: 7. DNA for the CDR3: TGTGCCAGCAGCTTAGCTTCGGGACTAGCGGCCTTCAATGAGCAGTTCTTC. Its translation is CASSLASGLAAFNEQFF.

The CDR3 sequence: CASSLIRDTSAYEQYF. The CDR3 nucleotides are TGTGCCAGCAGCTTGATCCGGGACACCTCGGCCTACGAGCAGTACTTC. This chain uses TRBV5-5 with TRBJ2-7, with a possible D match to TRBD1 (6 bases). The CDR3 runs to 16 residues. The V gene lost 1 base and the J gene lost 2 bases, with 16 bases spanning the gap. Germline V gene data show CDR1 as SGHKS and CDR2 as YYEKEE (reference sequence).

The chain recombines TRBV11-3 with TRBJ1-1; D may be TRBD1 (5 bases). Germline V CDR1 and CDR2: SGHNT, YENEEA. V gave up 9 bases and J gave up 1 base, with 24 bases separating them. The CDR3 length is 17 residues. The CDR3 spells CARAVLSMGGTNTEAFF. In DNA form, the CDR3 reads TGTGCCAGAGCCGTTCTTTCCATGGGGGGGACGAACACTGAAGCTTTCTTT.

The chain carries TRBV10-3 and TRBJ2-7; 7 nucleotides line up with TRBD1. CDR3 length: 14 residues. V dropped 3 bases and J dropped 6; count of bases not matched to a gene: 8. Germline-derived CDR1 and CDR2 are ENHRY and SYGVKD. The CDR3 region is CAISEEIRGSEQYF. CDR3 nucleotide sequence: TGTGCCATCAGTGAAGAAATCAGGGGGTCCGAGCAGTACTTC.

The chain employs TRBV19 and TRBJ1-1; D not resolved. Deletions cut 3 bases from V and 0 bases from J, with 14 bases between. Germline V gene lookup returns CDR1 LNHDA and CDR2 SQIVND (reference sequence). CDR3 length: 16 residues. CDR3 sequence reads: CASSIGGGKMNTEAFF. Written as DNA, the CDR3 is TGTGCCAGTAGTATCGGCGGAGGGAAAATGAACACTGAAGCTTTCTTT.

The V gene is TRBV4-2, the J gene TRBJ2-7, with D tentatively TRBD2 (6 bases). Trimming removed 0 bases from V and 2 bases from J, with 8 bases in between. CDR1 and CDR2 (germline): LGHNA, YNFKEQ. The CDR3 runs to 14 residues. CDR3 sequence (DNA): TGTGCCAGCAGCCAAGATCCGGGGGCCTACGAGCAGTACTTC. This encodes CASSQDPGAYEQYF.

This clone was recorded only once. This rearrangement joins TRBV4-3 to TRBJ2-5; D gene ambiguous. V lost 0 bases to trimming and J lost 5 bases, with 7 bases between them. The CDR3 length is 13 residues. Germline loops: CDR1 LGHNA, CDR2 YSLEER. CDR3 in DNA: TGCGCCAGCAGCCAAGATGGTGGGGAGACCCAGTACTTC. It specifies CASSQDGGETQYF.

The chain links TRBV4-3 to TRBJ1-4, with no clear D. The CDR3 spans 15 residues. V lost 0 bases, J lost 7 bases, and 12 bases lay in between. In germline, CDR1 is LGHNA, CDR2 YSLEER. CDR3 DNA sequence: TGCGCCAGCAGCCAAGATGGGCGAGCCGGTGAAAAACTGTTTTTT. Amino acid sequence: CASSQDGRAGEKLFF.

The CDR3, as DNA: TGTGCCAGCAGCGAGAGCGGGGTCGGTCGCACCGGGGAGCTGTTTTTT. This translates into CASSESGVGRTGELFF. The chain couples TRBV7-9 to TRBJ2-2; 7 bases line up with TRBD2. Germline V lookup: CDR1 SEHNR, CDR2 FQNEAQ (reference sequence). The CDR3 totals 16 residues. V trimming: 5 bases; J trimming: 4 bases; junction bases outside the gene matches: 10. Full variable domain (outside the CDR3, taken from reference TRBV7-9 and TRBJ2-2): DTGVSQNPRHKITKRGQNVTFRCDPISEHNRLYWYRQTLGQGPEFLTYFQNEAQLEKSRLLSDRFSAERPKGSFSTLEIQRTEQGDSAMYLCASSESGVGRTGELFFGEGSRLTVL.

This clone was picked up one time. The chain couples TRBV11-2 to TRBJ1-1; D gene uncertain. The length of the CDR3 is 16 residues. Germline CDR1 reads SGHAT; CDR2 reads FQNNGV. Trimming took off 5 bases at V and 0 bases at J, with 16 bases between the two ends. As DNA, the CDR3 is TGTGCCAGCAGCGACGGAGGGCGTCGGATGAACACTGAAGCTTTCTTT. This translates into CASSDGGRRMNTEAFF.

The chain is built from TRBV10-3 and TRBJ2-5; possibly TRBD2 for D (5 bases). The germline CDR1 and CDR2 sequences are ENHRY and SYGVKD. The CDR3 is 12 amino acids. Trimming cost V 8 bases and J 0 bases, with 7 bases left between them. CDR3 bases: TGTGCCATCGGAGGTTACCAAGAGACCCAGTACTTC. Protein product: CAIGGYQETQYF.

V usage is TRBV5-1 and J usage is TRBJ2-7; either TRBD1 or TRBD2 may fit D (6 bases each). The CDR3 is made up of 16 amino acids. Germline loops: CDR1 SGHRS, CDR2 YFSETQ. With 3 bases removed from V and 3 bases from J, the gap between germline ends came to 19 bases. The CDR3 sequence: CASSWAGGTFIYEQYF. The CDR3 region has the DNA TGCGCCAGCAGCTGGGCCGGAGGGACATTTATCTACGAGCAGTACTTC.

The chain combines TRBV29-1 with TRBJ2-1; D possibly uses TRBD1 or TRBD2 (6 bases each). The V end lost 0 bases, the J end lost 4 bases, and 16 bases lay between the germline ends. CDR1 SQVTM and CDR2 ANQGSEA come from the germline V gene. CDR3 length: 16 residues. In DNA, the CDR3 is TGCAGCGTTGAAGATCCCGCAGGGGAGGCATACAATGAGCAGTTCTTC. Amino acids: CSVEDPAGEAYNEQFF.

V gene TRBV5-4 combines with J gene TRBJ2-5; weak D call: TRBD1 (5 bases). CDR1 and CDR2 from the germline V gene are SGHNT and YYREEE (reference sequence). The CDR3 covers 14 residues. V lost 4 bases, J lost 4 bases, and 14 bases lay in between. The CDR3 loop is CASSPRTTGETQYF. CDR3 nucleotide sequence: TGTGCCAGCAGCCCACGGACAACCGGAGAGACCCAGTACTTC.

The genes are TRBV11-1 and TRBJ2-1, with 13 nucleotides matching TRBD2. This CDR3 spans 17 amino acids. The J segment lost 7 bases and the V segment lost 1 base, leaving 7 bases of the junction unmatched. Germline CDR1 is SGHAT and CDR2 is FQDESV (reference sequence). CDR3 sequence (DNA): TGTGCCAGCAGCTTAGTCCTACTAGCGGGAGGGTTAAATGAGCAGTTCTTC. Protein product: CASSLVLLAGGLNEQFF.

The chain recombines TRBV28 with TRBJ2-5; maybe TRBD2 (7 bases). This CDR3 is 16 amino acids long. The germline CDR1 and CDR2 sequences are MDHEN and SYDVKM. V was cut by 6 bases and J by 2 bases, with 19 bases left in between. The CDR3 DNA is TGTGCCAGCAGCGACACGGGGGGCGGGATTCAAGAGACCCAGTACTTC. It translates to CASSDTGGGIQETQYF.

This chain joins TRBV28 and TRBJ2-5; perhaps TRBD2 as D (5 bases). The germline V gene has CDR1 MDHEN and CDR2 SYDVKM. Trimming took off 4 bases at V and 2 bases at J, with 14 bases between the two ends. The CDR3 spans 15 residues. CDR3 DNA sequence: TGTGCCAGCAGTTCCGAGGGAATTGAGCAAGAGACCCAGTACTTC. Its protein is CASSSEGIEQETQYF.